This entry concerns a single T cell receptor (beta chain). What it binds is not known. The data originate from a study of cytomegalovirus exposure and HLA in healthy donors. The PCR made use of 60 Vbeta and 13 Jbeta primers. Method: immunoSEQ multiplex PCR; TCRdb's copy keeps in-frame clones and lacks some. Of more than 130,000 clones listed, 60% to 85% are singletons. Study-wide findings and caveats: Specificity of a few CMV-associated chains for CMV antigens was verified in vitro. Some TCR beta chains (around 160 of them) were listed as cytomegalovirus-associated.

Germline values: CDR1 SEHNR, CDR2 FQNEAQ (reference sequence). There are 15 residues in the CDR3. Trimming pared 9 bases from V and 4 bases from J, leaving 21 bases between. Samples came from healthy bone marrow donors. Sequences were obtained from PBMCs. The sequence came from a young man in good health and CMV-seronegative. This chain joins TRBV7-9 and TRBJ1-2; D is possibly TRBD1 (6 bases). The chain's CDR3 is CASSGQSESVYGYTF. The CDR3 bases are TGTGCCAGTTCCGGACAGTCGGAATCGGTCTATGGCTACACCTTC.